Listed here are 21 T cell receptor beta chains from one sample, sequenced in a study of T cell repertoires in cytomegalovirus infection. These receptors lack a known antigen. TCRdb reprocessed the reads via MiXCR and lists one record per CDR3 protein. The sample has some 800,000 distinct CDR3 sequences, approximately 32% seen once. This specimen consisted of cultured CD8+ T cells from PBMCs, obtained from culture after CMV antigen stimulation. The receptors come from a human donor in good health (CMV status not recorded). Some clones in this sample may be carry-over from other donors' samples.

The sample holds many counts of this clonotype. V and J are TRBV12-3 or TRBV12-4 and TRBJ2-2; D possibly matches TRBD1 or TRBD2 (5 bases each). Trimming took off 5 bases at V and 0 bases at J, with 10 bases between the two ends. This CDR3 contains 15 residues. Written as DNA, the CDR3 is TGTGCCAGCAGTGGGGGACCTCCGAACACCGGGGAGCTGTTTTTT. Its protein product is CASSGGPPNTGELFF.

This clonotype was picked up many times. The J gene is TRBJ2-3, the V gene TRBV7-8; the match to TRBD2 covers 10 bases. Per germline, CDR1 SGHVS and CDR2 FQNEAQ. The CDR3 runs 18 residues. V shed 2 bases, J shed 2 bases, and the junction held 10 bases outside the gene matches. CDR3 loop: CASSLFFRLAGDTDTQYF. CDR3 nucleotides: TGTGCCAGCAGCTTATTTTTCCGGCTAGCGGGGGACACAGATACGCAGTATTTT.

Here the CDR3 DNA reads TGTGCCAGCATCCCTTGGATCAACACTGAAGCTTTCTTT. Encoded protein: CASIPWINTEAFF. The J gene is TRBJ1-1, the V gene TRBV7-9; D gene uncertain. The V end was cut by 7 bases, the J end by 2 bases, with 11 bases between. The CDR3 spans 13 residues. Germline CDR1 is SEHNR and CDR2 is FQNEAQ (reference sequence). Filled out from reference TRBV7-9 and TRBJ1-1, the complete variable domain reads DTGVSQNPRHKITKRGQNVTFRCDPISEHNRLYWYRQTLGQGPEFLTYFQNEAQLEKSRLLSDRFSAERPKGSFSTLEIQRTEQGDSAMYLCASIPWINTEAFFGQGTRLTVV.

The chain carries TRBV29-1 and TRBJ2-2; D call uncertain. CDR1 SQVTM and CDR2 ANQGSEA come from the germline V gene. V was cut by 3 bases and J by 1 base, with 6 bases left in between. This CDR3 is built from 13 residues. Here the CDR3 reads CSVDWLNTGELFF. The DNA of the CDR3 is TGCAGCGTTGATTGGTTGAACACCGGGGAGCTGTTTTTT.

The CDR3, as DNA: TGCGCCAGCAGCCAAGCGGCGGGGGAACTAGGAGAGACCCAGTACTTC. Its protein product is CASSQAAGELGETQYF. V usage is TRBV4-3 and J usage is TRBJ2-5; TRBD2 aligns across 7 bases. V shed 1 base, J shed 4 bases, and the junction held 9 bases outside the gene matches. The germline V gene encodes CDR1 LGHNA and CDR2 YSLEER. There are 16 residues in the CDR3.

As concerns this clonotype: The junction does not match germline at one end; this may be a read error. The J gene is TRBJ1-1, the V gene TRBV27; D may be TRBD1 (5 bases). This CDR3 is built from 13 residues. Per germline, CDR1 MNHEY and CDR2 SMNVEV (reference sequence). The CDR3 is CASSLPGRGEEIF. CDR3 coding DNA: TGTGCCAGCAGTTTACCCGGGCGAGGGGAGGAGATCTTT.

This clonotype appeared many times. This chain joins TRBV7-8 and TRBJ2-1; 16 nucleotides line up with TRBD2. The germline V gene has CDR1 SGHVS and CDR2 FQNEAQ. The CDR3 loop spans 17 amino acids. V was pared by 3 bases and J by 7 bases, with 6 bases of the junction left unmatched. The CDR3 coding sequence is TGTGCCAGCAGCTTGGGACTAGCGGGGGGGCTAAGTAATGAGCAGTTCTTC. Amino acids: CASSLGLAGGLSNEQFF.

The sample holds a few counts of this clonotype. CDR3 coding DNA: TGTGCCAGCAGCGTTGGACAGGAGCAGTACTTC. It translates to CASSVGQEQYF. V is TRBV7-9 and J is TRBJ2-7; D perhaps matches TRBD1 (6 bases). The CDR3 runs to 11 residues. Germline CDR1 SEHNR, CDR2 FQNEAQ (reference sequence). Trimming took 5 bases from V and 7 from J, leaving 9 bases between them.

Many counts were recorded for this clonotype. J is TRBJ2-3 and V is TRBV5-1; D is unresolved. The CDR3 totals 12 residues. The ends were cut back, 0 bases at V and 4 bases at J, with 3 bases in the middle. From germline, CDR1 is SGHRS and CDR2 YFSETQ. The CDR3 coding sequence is TGCGCCAGCAGCTTGGCGGCAGATACGCAGTATTTT. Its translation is CASSLAADTQYF.

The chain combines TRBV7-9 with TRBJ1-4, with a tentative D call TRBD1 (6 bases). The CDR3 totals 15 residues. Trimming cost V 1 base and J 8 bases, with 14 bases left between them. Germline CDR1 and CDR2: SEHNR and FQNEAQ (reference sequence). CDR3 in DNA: TGTGCCAGCAGCTTAGTGGTTACAGGGTCCGAAAAACTGTTTTTT. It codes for CASSLVVTGSEKLFF.

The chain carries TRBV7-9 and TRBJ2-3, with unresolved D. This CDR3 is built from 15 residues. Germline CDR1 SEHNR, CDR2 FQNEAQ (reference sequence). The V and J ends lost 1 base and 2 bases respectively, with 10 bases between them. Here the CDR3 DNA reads TGTGCCAGCAGCTTAGGTGTGGCGGACACAGATACGCAGTATTTT. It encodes CASSLGVADTDTQYF.

The chain's CDR3 is CASTPGADEQYF. The CDR3 nucleotides are TGTGCCAGCACCCCGGGGGCCGACGAGCAGTACTTC. V usage is TRBV2 and J usage is TRBJ2-7, with D perhaps TRBD1 or TRBD2 (6 bases each). CDR1 SNHLY and CDR2 FYNNEI come from the germline V gene. CDR3 length: 12 residues. The ends were cut back, 7 bases at V and 5 bases at J, with 12 bases in the middle.

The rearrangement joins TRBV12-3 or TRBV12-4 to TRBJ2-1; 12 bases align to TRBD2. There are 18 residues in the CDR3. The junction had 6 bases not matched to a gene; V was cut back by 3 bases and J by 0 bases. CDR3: CASSFGLAGGFSYNEQFF. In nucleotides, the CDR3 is TGTGCCAGCAGTTTTGGGCTAGCGGGGGGGTTCTCCTACAATGAGCAGTTCTTC.

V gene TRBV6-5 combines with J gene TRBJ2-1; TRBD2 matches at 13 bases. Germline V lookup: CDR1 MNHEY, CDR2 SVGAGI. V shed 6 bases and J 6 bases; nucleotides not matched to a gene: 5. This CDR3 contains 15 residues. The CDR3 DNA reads TGTGCCAGCAGAGTACTAGCGGGGGGGCCCAATGAGCAGTTCTTC. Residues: CASRVLAGGPNEQFF.

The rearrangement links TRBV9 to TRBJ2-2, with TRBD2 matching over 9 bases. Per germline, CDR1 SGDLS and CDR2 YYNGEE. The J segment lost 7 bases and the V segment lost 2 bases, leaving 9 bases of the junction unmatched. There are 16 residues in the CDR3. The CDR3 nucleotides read TGTGCCAGCAGCGTCGGGCGGGGGGGCTTAGTCGGGGAGCTGTTTTTT. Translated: CASSVGRGGLVGELFF.

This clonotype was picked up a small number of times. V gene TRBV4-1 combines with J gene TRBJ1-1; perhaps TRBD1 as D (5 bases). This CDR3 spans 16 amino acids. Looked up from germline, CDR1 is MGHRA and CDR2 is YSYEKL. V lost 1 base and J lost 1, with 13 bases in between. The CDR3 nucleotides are TGCGCCAGCAGCCAAGGCCTGGGACTTACGAACACTGAAGCTTTCTTT. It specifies CASSQGLGLTNTEAFF.

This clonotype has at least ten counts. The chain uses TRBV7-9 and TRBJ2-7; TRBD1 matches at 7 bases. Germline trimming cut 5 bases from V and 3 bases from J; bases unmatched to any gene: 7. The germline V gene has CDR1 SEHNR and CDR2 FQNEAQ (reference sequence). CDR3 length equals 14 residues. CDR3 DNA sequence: TGTGCCAGCAGCCCTACAAGACAGGGCTACGAGCAGTACTTC. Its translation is CASSPTRQGYEQYF.

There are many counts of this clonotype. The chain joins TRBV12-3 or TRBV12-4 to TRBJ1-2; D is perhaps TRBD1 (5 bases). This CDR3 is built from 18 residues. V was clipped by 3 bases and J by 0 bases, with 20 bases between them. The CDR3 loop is CASSFIPGLETSNYGYTF. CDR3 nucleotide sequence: TGTGCCAGCAGTTTTATACCGGGACTAGAAACATCTAACTATGGCTACACCTTC.

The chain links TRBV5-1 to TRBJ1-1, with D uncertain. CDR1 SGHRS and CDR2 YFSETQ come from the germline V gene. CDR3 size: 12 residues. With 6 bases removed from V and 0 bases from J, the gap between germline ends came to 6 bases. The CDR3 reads CASKTMNTEAFF. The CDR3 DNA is TGCGCCAGCAAAACAATGAACACTGAAGCTTTCTTT.

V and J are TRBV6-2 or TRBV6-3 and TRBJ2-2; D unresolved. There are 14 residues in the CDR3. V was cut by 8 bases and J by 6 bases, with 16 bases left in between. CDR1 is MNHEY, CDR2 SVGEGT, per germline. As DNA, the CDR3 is TGTGCCAGCCTAACAGAAGTCGGCGCCGGGGAGCTGTTTTTT. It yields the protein CASLTEVGAGELFF.

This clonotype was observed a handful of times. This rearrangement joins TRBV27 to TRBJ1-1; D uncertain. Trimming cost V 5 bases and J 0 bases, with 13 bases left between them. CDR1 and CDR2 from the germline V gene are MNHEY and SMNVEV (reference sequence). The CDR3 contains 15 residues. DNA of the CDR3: TGTGCCAGCAGTATAGTCGGACGGATGAACACTGAAGCTTTCTTT. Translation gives CASSIVGRMNTEAFF.